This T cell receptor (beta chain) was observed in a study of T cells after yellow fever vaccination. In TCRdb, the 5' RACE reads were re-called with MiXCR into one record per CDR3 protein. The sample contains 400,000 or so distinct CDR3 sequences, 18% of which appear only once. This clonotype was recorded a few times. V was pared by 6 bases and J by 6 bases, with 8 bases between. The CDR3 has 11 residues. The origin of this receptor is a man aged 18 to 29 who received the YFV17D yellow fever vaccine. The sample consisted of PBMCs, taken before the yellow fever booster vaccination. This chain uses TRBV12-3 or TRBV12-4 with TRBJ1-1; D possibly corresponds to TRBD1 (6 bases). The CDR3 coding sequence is TGTGCCAGCAGAGACAGGTCTGAAGCTTTCTTT. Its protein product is CASRDRSEAFF.